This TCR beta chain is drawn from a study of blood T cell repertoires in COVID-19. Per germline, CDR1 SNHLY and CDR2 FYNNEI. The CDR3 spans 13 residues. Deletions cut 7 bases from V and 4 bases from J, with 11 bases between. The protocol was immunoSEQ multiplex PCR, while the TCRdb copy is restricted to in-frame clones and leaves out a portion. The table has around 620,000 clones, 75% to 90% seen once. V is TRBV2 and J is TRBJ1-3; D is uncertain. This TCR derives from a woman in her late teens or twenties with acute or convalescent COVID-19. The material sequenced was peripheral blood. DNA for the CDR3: TGTGCCAGCAACCGGGTCCCGGGAAACACCATATATTTT. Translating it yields CASNRVPGNTIYF.